This T cell receptor beta chain appears in the sequencing data of a study of shared clonotypes between healthy human individuals. The CDR3 has 16 amino acids. V lost 5 bases, J lost 1 base, and 17 bases lay in between. Germline CDR1 and CDR2: SGHTA and FQGTGA. Original data processing: Without quality scores, immunoSEQ junctional reads could not be filtered like full-length reads. The method was immunoSEQ multiplex PCR; TCRdb's version includes in-frame clones alone and lacks a portion of them. The V and J calls and clone size were taken over from that table, and D and trimming were inferred from the DNA. Of approximately 2.5 million clones in the sample, over 85% were seen once. Notes on the study in general: It was the non-shared clonotypes that had lower generation probabilities than clonotypes shared by all four donors.

The study separated CD4+ cells into CD45RA+ naive and CD45RA-negative memory subsets. On this clone itself: Its cognate antigen is unknown.

The sample comprised naive CD4+ T cells sorted from blood. As to subset: CD45RA+ positively selected. This TCR was recovered from a man aged 18 to 29 in good health. The chain combines TRBV7-3 with TRBJ1-2; weak D call: TRBD1 (6 bases). CDR3: CASSQGPTGLNYGYTF. CDR3 nucleotide sequence: TGTGCCAGCAGCCAGGGCCCTACAGGGCTTAACTATGGCTACACCTTC. The full variable domain, its missing parts supplied by reference TRBV7-3 and TRBJ1-2, is GAGVSQTPSNKVTEKGKYVELRCDPISGHTALYWYRQSLGQGPEFLIYFQGTGAADDSGLPNDRFFAVRPEGSVSTLKIQRTERGDSAVYLCASSQGPTGLNYGYTFGSGTRLTVV.